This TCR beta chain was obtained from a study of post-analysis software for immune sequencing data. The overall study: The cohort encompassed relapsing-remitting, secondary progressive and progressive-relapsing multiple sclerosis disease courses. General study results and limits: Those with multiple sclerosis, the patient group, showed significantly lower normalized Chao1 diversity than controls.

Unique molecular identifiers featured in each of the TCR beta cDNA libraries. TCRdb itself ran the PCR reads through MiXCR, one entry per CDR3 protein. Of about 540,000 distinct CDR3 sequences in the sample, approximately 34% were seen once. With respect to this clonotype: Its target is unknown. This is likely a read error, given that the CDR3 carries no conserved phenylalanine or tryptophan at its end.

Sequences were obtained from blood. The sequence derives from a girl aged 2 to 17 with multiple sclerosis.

CDR3 coding DNA: TGCAGTGCTAGCCGAGGACAGGGGCTCCGAGCGGAGACCCAGTACTTA. It translates to CSASRGQGLRAETQYL. The V gene is TRBV20-1, the J gene TRBJ2-5; 9 bases match TRBD1. Per the germline V gene, CDR1 is DFQATT and CDR2 is SNEGSKA (reference sequence). The V and J ends lost 3 bases and 5 bases, in that order; junction bases with no gene match: 13. This CDR3 is built from 16 residues.